The 29 T cell receptor beta chains below were found in one sample sequenced in a study of post-analysis software for immune sequencing data. The antigens these receptors bind are not known. Every TCR beta cDNA library bore unique molecular identifiers. MiXCR, run by TCRdb on the PCR reads, gives a single entry per CDR3 protein. The sample records about 770,000 distinct CDR3 sequences, more than 45% being singletons. Findings and caveats of the study: There were a few TRBV segments more frequent in patients than controls, and TRBV5-6, TRBV5-1 and TRBV20-1 were among them.

What was sequenced was blood. These receptor sequences come from a girl aged 5 to 17 with multiple sclerosis.

The V gene is TRBV12-3 or TRBV12-4, the J gene TRBJ2-5; unclear D gene. The CDR3 has 15 amino acids. V was trimmed by 1 base and J by 2 bases, leaving 11 bases between them. The chain's CDR3 is CASSLEWAGQETQYF. In DNA, the CDR3 is TGTGCCAGCAGTTTAGAGTGGGCAGGACAAGAGACCCAGTACTTC.

This chain links TRBV6-6 with TRBJ2-3; the D gene is possibly TRBD1 (5 bases). Germline V lookup: CDR1 MNHNY, CDR2 SVGAGI (reference sequence). CDR3 length equals 14 residues. Trimming took off 10 bases at V and 4 bases at J, with 18 bases between the two ends. CDR3 sequence (DNA): TGTGCCACCGCTTGGGCAGGGTCCGCAGATACGCAGTATTTT. This encodes CATAWAGSADTQYF.

The rearrangement uses TRBV15 and TRBJ2-1; 8 bases line up with TRBD2. Germline V gene sequence: CDR1 LNHNV, CDR2 YYDKDF (reference sequence). This CDR3 is built from 16 residues. V lost 1 base to trimming and J lost 5 bases; unmatched junction nucleotides: 7. CDR3 coding DNA: TGTGCCACCAGCAGAGCAAGGACTAGCAGAGACAATGAGCAGTTCTTC. It translates to CATSRARTSRDNEQFF.

This clonotype has a handful of counts. The chain combines TRBV7-3 with TRBJ2-1, with TRBD2 identical over 8 bases. After removal of 8 bases from V and 7 bases from J, the junction contained 7 bases not matched to a gene. The CDR3 runs to 13 residues. Germline V CDR1 and CDR2: SGHTA, FQGTGA. For the CDR3, the DNA is TGTGCCAGCGGAAGATCGGGGGGGAATGAGCAGTTCTTC. Translation: CASGRSGGNEQFF.

V and J are TRBV12-3 or TRBV12-4 and TRBJ2-4, with 10 positions matching TRBD2. Trimming removed 2 bases from V and 7 bases from J; junction bases left unmatched: 2. CDR3 length: 14 residues. The CDR3 DNA reads as TGTGCCAGCAGTTTAAGCGGGAGGGCCAACATTCAGTACTTC. Residues: CASSLSGRANIQYF.

This clonotype was recorded a few times. J is TRBJ1-5 and V is TRBV6-6; tentatively, D is TRBD1 (6 bases). Germline CDR1 and CDR2: MNHNY and SVGAGI (reference sequence). This CDR3 spans 16 amino acids. The germline V and J ends were trimmed by 2 bases and 0 bases, with 11 bases remaining between them. The CDR3 reads CASSYGQGYSNQPQHF. The CDR3 nucleotides read TGTGCCAGCAGTTACGGGCAGGGGTATAGCAATCAGCCCCAGCATTTT.

This clonotype has just a few counts. V is TRBV3-1 and J is TRBJ2-1; 7 nucleotides agree with TRBD2. Germline CDR1 reads LGHDT; CDR2 reads YNNKEL (reference sequence). Trimming removed 5 bases from V and 4 bases from J; junction bases left unmatched: 11. The CDR3 is made up of 16 amino acids. The CDR3 here is CASSYRAGKSYNEQFF. The CDR3 DNA is TGTGCCAGCAGCTACCGAGCGGGGAAGTCTTACAATGAGCAGTTCTTC.

This clonotype has a single count. The J gene is TRBJ2-5, the V gene TRBV7-2; 9 nucleotides agree with TRBD1. After removal of 10 bases from V and 4 bases from J, the junction contained 19 bases not matched to a gene. This CDR3 is 17 amino acids long. Per germline, CDR1 SGHTA and CDR2 FQGNSA. CDR3 sequence reads: CAIPPGTGIGSGETQYF. The CDR3 DNA follows: TGTGCCATTCCACCCGGGACAGGGATTGGGTCAGGAGAGACCCAGTACTTC.

This clonotype appeared a few times. The CDR3 here is CASSLHTSVGEQFF. Written as DNA, the CDR3 is TGTGCCAGCAGCCTCCATACTAGCGTCGGTGAGCAGTTCTTC. The J gene is TRBJ2-1, the V gene TRBV5-5; 7 bases line up with TRBD2. The V gene end was trimmed by 4 bases and the J gene end by 9 bases; junction bases not matched to a gene: 10. Germline V gene lookup returns CDR1 SGHKS and CDR2 YYEKEE (reference sequence). The CDR3 is 14 residues long.

The CDR3 nucleotides read TGCGCCAGCAGCCAAGAACGGGGCCAGGGGTCCGATACGCAGTATTTT. Protein product: CASSQERGQGSDTQYF. The J gene is TRBJ2-3, the V gene TRBV4-1; a possible D gene is TRBD1 (6 bases). The CDR3 has 16 amino acids. Germline assignment: CDR1 MGHRA and CDR2 YSYEKL. V was cut by 0 bases and J by 6 bases, with 16 bases left in between.

The rearrangement uses TRBV7-6 and TRBJ1-5, with D maybe TRBD1 (6 bases). CDR3 size: 16 residues. Germline V CDR1 and CDR2: SGHVS, FNYEAQ. Trimming took 5 bases from V and 7 from J, leaving 21 bases between them. Written as DNA, the CDR3 is TGTGCCAGCAGCCCCGAGGAGGGGGGGTTCGGACAGCCCCAGCATTTT. Its translation is CASSPEEGGFGQPQHF.

V and J are TRBV28 and TRBJ1-2, with 7 bases fitting TRBD1. Germline V gene lookup returns CDR1 MDHEN and CDR2 SYDVKM. The CDR3 length is 15 residues. Trimming cost V 2 bases and J 4 bases; bases outside gene matches: 7. As DNA, the CDR3 is TGTGCCAGCAGTTTAGGAGGGGGCGTACGCTATGGCTACACCTTC. This codes for CASSLGGGVRYGYTF.

The sample holds one count of this clonotype. The V call is TRBV6-5, the J call TRBJ1-3, with D perhaps matching TRBD1 (5 bases). V lost 3 bases to trimming and J lost 0 bases, with 9 bases between them. The length of the CDR3 is 15 residues. Germline values: CDR1 MNHEY, CDR2 SVGAGI. The CDR3 sequence: CASSYQGTSGNTIYF. Written as DNA, the CDR3 is TGTGCCAGCAGTTATCAAGGGACCTCTGGAAACACCATATATTTT.

This clonotype has a handful of counts. V is TRBV20-1 and J is TRBJ2-1; no reliable D call. CDR1 is DFQATT, CDR2 SNEGSKA, per germline (reference sequence). This CDR3 has 13 residues. V shed 6 bases and J shed 2 bases, with 11 bases lying between them. CDR3 sequence: CSAPTDTYNEQFF. Written as DNA, the CDR3 is TGCAGTGCGCCTACAGATACCTACAATGAGCAGTTCTTC.

This clonotype turned up a few times. J is TRBJ1-1 and V is TRBV10-3, with a tentative D call TRBD1 (5 bases). Trimming removed 5 bases from V and 1 base from J, with 8 bases in between. Per germline, CDR1 ENHRY and CDR2 SYGVKD. The CDR3 runs to 13 residues. In nucleotides, the CDR3 is TGTGCCATCAGTTGGGACGAGAACACTGAAGCTTTCTTT. This gives the protein CAISWDENTEAFF.

This clonotype was observed a few times. The DNA for the CDR3 is TGTGCCAGCAGTTTTCTGACTAGCGGAGACTCCTACGAGCAGTACTTC. This gives the protein CASSFLTSGDSYEQYF. The chain recombines TRBV27 with TRBJ2-7; 9 bases align to TRBD2. Per the germline V gene, CDR1 is MNHEY and CDR2 is SMNVEV (reference sequence). The CDR3 is made up of 16 amino acids. Germline trimming cut 3 bases from V and 0 bases from J; bases unmatched to any gene: 6.

This chain links TRBV10-3 with TRBJ2-3; 10 nucleotides match TRBD2. The germline V gene has CDR1 ENHRY and CDR2 SYGVKD. CDR3 length: 14 residues. The V gene end was trimmed by 4 bases and the J gene end by 5 bases; junction bases not matched to a gene: 3. The CDR3 loop reads CAISVRLAGDTQYF. CDR3 nucleotide sequence: TGTGCCATCAGTGTCAGACTAGCGGGAGATACGCAGTATTTT.

J is TRBJ1-2 and V is TRBV20-1; no definite D call. V lost 4 bases, J lost 4 bases, and 7 bases lay in between. The CDR3 contains 11 residues. CDR1 is DFQATT, CDR2 SNEGSKA, per germline (reference sequence). The CDR3 region is CSAIPSYGYTF. Here the CDR3 DNA reads TGCAGTGCTATTCCGAGCTATGGCTACACCTTC.

This chain uses TRBV29-1 with TRBJ1-1; tentative D call: TRBD1 (5 bases). Deletions cut 3 bases from V and 5 bases from J, with 10 bases between. The CDR3 runs to 12 residues. Per germline, CDR1 SQVTM and CDR2 ANQGSEA. The CDR3 sequence: CSVDFRETEAFF. The DNA for the CDR3 is TGCAGCGTTGATTTCAGGGAAACTGAAGCTTTCTTT.

This clonotype was detected only once. V is TRBV5-1 and J is TRBJ2-1, with unresolved D. Germline values: CDR1 SGHRS, CDR2 YFSETQ. CDR3 length equals 15 residues. With 0 bases removed from V and 2 bases from J, the gap between germline ends came to 9 bases. CDR3 amino acids: CASSLGRKAYNEQFF. The CDR3 bases are TGCGCCAGCAGCTTGGGGCGGAAGGCCTACAATGAGCAGTTCTTC.

The gene calls are TRBV13 and TRBJ1-1; no reliable D call. Between the trimmed V and J ends, which lost 2 bases and 1 base, there was a span of 14 bases. Germline V gene lookup returns CDR1 PRHDT and CDR2 FYEKMQ (reference sequence). There are 16 residues in the CDR3. This CDR3 is CASSLPSAVGNTEAFF. The DNA for the CDR3 is TGTGCCAGCAGCTTACCCTCAGCGGTAGGGAACACTGAAGCTTTCTTT.

This clonotype has just a few counts. The rearrangement links TRBV7-2 to TRBJ2-4, with 10 bases aligning to TRBD2. Germline CDR1 SGHTA, CDR2 FQGNSA. This CDR3 is built from 16 residues. Unmatched junction bases numbered 7, after V lost 1 base and J lost 7 bases. CDR3 DNA: TGTGCCAGCAGCTTAGTCGGAGCGGGAGGGTCGAACATTCAGTACTTC. Protein product: CASSLVGAGGSNIQYF.

The chain recombines TRBV5-1 with TRBJ2-1; D tentatively reads TRBD1 or TRBD2 (5 bases each). The V end was cut by 4 bases, the J end by 6 bases, with 14 bases between. The V gene's germline CDR1 is SGHRS and CDR2 YFSETQ. The CDR3 sequence is 14 residues long. The DNA of the CDR3 is TGCGCCAGCAGCCGAGCAGGGAGCGGCAATGAGCAGTTCTTC. Amino acid sequence: CASSRAGSGNEQFF.

The chain has TRBV19 and TRBJ2-1; 8 bases agree with TRBD2. V was clipped by 4 bases and J by 7 bases; unmatched bases: 6. Per the germline V gene, CDR1 is LNHDA and CDR2 is SQIVND (reference sequence). The CDR3 loop spans 14 amino acids. CDR3 DNA sequence: TGTGCCAGTAGTACACCGGGACTAGGGAATGAGCAGTTCTTC. This codes for CASSTPGLGNEQFF.

The CDR3: CASSLVQGSTGELFF. CDR3 DNA: TGCGCCAGCAGCTTGGTACAGGGGAGCACCGGGGAGCTGTTTTTT. The chain has TRBV5-1 and TRBJ2-2, with 7 bases that match TRBD1. There are 15 residues in the CDR3. V shed 0 bases, J shed 4 bases, and the junction held 3 bases outside the gene matches. Germline V gives CDR1 SGHRS, CDR2 YFSETQ.

The chain links TRBV28 to TRBJ2-7; D ambiguous. Trimming shortened V by 5 bases and J by 5 bases, and 19 bases separated the two germline ends. The germline CDR1 and CDR2 sequences are MDHEN and SYDVKM. The CDR3 is 15 amino acids. The DNA for the CDR3 is TGTGCCAGCAGTCCCCGCGACCCCCCAAGGCACGAGCAGTACTTC. Translation: CASSPRDPPRHEQYF.

The V call is TRBV6-5, the J call TRBJ2-3; 7 bases are shared with TRBD2. The germline V gene has CDR1 MNHEY and CDR2 SVGAGI. After removal of 3 bases from V and 3 bases from J, the junction contained 9 bases not matched to a gene. This CDR3 has 16 amino acids. DNA of the CDR3: TGTGCCAGCAGTTATTCCGGACTAGTTTTAACAGATACGCAGTATTTT. Protein: CASSYSGLVLTDTQYF.

This chain uses TRBV7-9 with TRBJ2-2; TRBD1 might be the D (5 bases). There are 16 residues in the CDR3. The V and J ends lost 1 base and 2 bases respectively, with 11 bases between them. Germline loops: CDR1 SEHNR, CDR2 FQNEAQ (reference sequence). This CDR3 reads CASSLEGARNTGELFF. The CDR3 nucleotides read TGTGCCAGCAGCTTAGAAGGGGCTAGAAACACCGGGGAGCTGTTTTTT.

The chain couples TRBV2 to TRBJ1-2; maybe TRBD1 (5 bases). This CDR3 spans 13 amino acids. V shed 8 bases and J shed 8 bases, with 18 bases lying between them. The V gene's germline CDR1 is SNHLY and CDR2 FYNNEI. Written as DNA, the CDR3 is TGTGCCAGCCCTCAAGGCACGGGACGGGGCTACACCTTC. This codes for CASPQGTGRGYTF.